This T cell receptor beta chain was identified in a study of cytomegalovirus exposure and HLA in healthy donors. Overall study findings and caveats: Overall, some 160 TCR beta chains were annotated as cytomegalovirus-associated.

The PCR used 60 Vbeta and 13 Jbeta primers. The repertoire was sequenced with immunoSEQ multiplex PCR; TCRdb's copy has only in-frame clones and lacks some. The sample includes 100,000 or so clones, roughly 79% of them seen just once. Comments on this clone: The antigen is unknown.

With 0 bases removed from V and 6 bases from J, the gap between germline ends came to 8 bases. Germline-derived CDR1 and CDR2 are GTSNPN and SVGIG (reference sequence). The CDR3 loop spans 12 amino acids. The sample consisted of PBMCs. The clonotype originates from a woman aged 40-49 years in good health and CMV-seronegative. The V and J genes are TRBV30 and TRBJ2-5; D may be TRBD1 (5 bases). The CDR3 is CAWSVPGKTQYF. As DNA, the CDR3 is TGTGCCTGGAGTGTACCAGGGAAGACCCAGTACTTC.